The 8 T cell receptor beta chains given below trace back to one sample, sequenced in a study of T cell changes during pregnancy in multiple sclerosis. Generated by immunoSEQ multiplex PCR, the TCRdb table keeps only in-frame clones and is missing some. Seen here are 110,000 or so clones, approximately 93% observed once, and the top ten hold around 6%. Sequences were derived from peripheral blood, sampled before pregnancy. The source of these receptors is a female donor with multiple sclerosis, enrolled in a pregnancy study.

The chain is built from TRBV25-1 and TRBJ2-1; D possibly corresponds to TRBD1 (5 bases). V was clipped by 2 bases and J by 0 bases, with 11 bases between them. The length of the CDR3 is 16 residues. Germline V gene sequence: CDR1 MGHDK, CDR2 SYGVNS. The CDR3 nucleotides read TGTGCCAGCAGTGAAGCCACTGGGGCCTCCTACAATGAGCAGTTCTTC. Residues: CASSEATGASYNEQFF.

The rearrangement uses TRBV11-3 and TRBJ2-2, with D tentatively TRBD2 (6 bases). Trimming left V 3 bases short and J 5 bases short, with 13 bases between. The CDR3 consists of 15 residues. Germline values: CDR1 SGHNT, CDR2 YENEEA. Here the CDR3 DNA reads TGTGCCAGCAGCTTGGAGGGATCCTTAACCGGGGAGCTGTTTTTT. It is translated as CASSLEGSLTGELFF.

CDR3 sequence (DNA): TGTGCCTGGAGTGAACAGTCAGGGAATCAGCCCCAGCATTTT. This encodes CAWSEQSGNQPQHF. The chain couples TRBV30 to TRBJ1-5; D is possibly TRBD1 (5 bases). Between the trimmed V and J ends, which lost 1 base and 4 bases, there was a span of 11 bases. The CDR3 contains 14 residues. From germline, CDR1 is GTSNPN and CDR2 SVGIG (reference sequence). The full variable domain, in which reference TRBV30 and TRBJ1-5 provide the parts outside the CDR3, is SQTIHQWPATLVQPVGSPLSLECTVEGTSNPNLYWYRQAAGRGLQLLFYSVGIGQISSEVPQNLSASRPQDRQFILSSKKLLLSDSGFYLCAWSEQSGNQPQHFGDGTRLSIL.

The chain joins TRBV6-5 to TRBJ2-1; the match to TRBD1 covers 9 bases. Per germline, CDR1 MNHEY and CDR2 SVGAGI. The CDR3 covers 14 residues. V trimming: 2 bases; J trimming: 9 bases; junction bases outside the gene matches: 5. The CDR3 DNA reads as TGTGCCAGCAGTTACGCTAGGGACAGGGTTGAGCAGTTCTTC. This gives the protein CASSYARDRVEQFF.

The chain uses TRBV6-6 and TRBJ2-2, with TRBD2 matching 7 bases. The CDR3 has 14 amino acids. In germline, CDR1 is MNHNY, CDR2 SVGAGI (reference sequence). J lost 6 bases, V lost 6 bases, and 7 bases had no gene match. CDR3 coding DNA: TGTGCCAGCAGCTCCGGGGGGAGGGCCGGGGAGCTGTTTTTT. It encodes CASSSGGRAGELFF.

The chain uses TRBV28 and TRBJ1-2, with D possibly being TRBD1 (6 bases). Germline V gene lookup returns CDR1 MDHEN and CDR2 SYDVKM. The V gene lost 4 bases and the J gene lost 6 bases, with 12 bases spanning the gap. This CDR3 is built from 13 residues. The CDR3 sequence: CASSSRGRHGYTF. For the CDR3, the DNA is TGTGCCAGCAGTTCCAGGGGTAGACATGGCTACACCTTC.

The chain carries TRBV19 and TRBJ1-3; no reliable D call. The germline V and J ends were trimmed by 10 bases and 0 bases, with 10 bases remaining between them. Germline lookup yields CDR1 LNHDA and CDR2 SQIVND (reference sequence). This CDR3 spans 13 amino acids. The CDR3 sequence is CATRVSSGNTIYF. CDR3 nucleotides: TGTGCCACCCGGGTTAGCTCTGGAAACACCATATATTTT.

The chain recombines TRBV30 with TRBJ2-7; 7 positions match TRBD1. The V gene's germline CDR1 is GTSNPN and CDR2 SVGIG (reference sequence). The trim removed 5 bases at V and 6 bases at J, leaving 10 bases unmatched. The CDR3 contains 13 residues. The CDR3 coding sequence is TGTGCCTGGGGCCAATTACAGGGGCTCGAGCAGTACTTC. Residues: CAWGQLQGLEQYF.